This T cell receptor (beta chain) was sequenced during a study of cytomegalovirus exposure and HLA in healthy donors. Broader study findings: Rates of TCR association differed by HLA locus in a later analysis, with DRB1 highest and HLA-C lowest.

Note on this clone: Its target is not known.

PCR used 60 Vbeta primers and 13 Jbeta primers. Under the authors' procedure: A later analysis tallied about 80 million unique TCR beta chains, 9.5 million to 14 million of them shared. The protocol was immunoSEQ multiplex PCR, while the TCRdb copy is restricted to in-frame clones and leaves out a portion. The D gene and trimming were derived from the DNA, and the V and J assignments and clone size from that table. The table shows 100,000 to 150,000 clones, with 77% occurring only once. CDR1 MNHEY and CDR2 SVGAGI come from the germline V gene. The CDR3 loop spans 14 amino acids. The V segment lost 5 bases and the J segment 2 bases; nucleotides outside the gene matches: 5.

The source of this sequence is a male donor in good health and CMV-seropositive. Input material: PBMCs. The J gene is TRBJ2-5, the V gene TRBV6-5, with 7 bases that match TRBD1. DNA of the CDR3: TGTGCCAGCAGTCAATTGACAGGGCAAGAGACCCAGTACTTC. Protein: CASSQLTGQETQYF.